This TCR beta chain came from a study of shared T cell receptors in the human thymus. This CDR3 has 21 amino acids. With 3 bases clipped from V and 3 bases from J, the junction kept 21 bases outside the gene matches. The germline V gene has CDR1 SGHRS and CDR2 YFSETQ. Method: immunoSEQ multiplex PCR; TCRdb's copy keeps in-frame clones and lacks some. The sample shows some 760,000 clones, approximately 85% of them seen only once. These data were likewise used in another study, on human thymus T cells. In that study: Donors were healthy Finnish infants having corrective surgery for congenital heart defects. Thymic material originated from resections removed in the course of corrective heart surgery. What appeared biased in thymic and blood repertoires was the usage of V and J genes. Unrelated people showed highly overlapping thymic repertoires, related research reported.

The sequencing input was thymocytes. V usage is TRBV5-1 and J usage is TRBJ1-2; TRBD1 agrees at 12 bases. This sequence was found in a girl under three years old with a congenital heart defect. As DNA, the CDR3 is TGCGCCAGCAGCTCACCCCCACCCACGGGGACAGGGGGCGATCCTGACTATGGCTACACCTTC. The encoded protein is CASSSPPPTGTGGDPDYGYTF.